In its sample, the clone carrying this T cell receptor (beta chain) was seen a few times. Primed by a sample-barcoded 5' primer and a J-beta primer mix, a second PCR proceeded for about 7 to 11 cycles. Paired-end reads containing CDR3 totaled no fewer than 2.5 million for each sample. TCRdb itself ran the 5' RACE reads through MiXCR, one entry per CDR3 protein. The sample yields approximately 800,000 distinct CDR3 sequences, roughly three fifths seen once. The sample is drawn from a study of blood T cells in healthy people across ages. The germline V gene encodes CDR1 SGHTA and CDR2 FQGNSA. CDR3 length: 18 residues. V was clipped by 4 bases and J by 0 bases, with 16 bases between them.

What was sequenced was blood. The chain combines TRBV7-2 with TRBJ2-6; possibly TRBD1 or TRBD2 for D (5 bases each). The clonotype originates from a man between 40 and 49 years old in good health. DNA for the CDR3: TGTGCCAGCAGCTCTCGTGGGACGGTAAACTCTGGGGCCAACGTCCTGACTTTC. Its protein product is CASSSRGTVNSGANVLTF.